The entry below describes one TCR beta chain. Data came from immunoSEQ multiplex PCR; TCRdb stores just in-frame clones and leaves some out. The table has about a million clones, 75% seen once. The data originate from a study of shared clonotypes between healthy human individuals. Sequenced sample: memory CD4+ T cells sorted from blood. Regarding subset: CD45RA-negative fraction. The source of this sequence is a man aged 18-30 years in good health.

This chain's CDR3 is CASRDRGRGDNEQFF. The CDR3, as DNA: TGTGCCAGCAGGGACAGGGGAAGGGGCGACAATGAGCAGTTCTTC. The chain links TRBV28 to TRBJ2-1; 9 bases fit TRBD1. In germline, CDR1 is MDHEN, CDR2 SYDVKM. J was trimmed by 5 bases and V by 6 bases; bases with no gene match: 8. The length of the CDR3 is 15 residues.